This is a list of T cell receptor beta chains from one sample in a study of early T cells in non-severe SARS-CoV-2 infection. A single record per CDR3 protein comes from TCRdb applying MiXCR to the 5' RACE reads. This sample has some 57,000 distinct CDR3 sequences, with around 9% found just once. The specimen sequenced was whole blood. These TCRs come from an adult who was a healthcare worker with PCR-confirmed SARS-CoV-2 infection or an uninfected control (not recorded which). Each CDR3 is given with its conserved first and last residue. A D gene is named only where the DNA matches it firmly. Only some rows state a clone size, as once, few, many or a class for expanded clones.

D,V,size,J,CDR3,DNA
-,TRBV3-1,many,TRBJ2-1,CASSQTRGPYNEQFF,TGTGCCAGCAGCCAAACCAGGGGTCCCTACAATGAGCAGTTCTTC
TRBD2,TRBV10-1,few,TRBJ2-1,CASSVTSGGLDEQFF,TGCGCCAGCAGTGTAACTAGCGGGGGGTTGGATGAGCAGTTCTTC
-,TRBV7-9,few,TRBJ2-7,CASSLSLGAEEQYF,TGTGCCAGCAGCTTATCGTTGGGGGCGGAGGAGCAGTACTTC
-,TRBV7-2,many,TRBJ2-1,CASSLGGFNEQFF,TGTGCCAGCAGCTTAGGAGGGTTCAATGAGCAGTTCTTC
-,TRBV7-3,few,TRBJ2-3,CASSSGRQSDTQYF,TGTGCCAGCAGCTCCGGTCGTCAATCAGATACGCAGTATTTT
-,TRBV7-9,-,TRBJ2-3,CASSVQGPDTQYF,TGTGCCAGCAGCGTACAGGGACCAGATACGCAGTATTTT
-,TRBV11-2,few,TRBJ1-1,CASSPPPDTEAFF,TGTGCCAGCAGCCCACCCCCGGACACTGAAGCTTTCTTT
-,TRBV12-3/TRBV12-4,many,TRBJ1-5,CASSFGRDQPQHF,TGTGCCAGCAGTTTCGGCAGAGACCAGCCCCAGCATTTT
-,TRBV18,few,TRBJ2-2,CASSGSNTGELFF,TGTGCCAGCTCAGGCAGTAACACCGGGGAGCTGTTTTTT
-,TRBV14,many,TRBJ1-1,CASSQGSWGEAFF,TGTGCCAGCAGCCAAGGGAGCTGGGGTGAAGCTTTCTTT
-,TRBV5-1,few,TRBJ2-3,CASRDSSSTDTQYF,TGCGCCAGCAGAGACAGCTCTAGCACAGATACGCAGTATTTT
TRBD2,TRBV3-1,-,TRBJ2-1,CASSQGLAGRVEQFF,TGTGCCAGCAGCCAAGGACTAGCGGGGCGTGTTGAGCAGTTCTTC
TRBD2,TRBV7-2,few,TRBJ2-5,CASSLGSGRETQYF,TGTGCCAGCAGCTTAGGGTCCGGGAGGGAGACCCAGTACTTC
TRBD2,TRBV3-1,-,TRBJ2-5,CASSPGLLETQYF,TGTGCCAGCAGCCCGGGACTATTAGAGACCCAGTACTTC
-,TRBV5-8,many,TRBJ1-4,CASSSSGRTAEKLFF,TGTGCCAGCAGCTCCTCAGGTCGAACCGCTGAAAAACTGTTTTTT
-,TRBV5-4,few,TRBJ2-5,CASSLMEETQYF,TGTGCCAGCAGCTTGATGGAAGAGACCCAGTACTTC
TRBD1,TRBV5-8,few,TRBJ1-2,CASSLVGQRVYGYTF,TGTGCCAGCAGCTTGGTGGGACAGAGGGTCTATGGCTACACCTTC
-,TRBV18,many,TRBJ2-5,CASSPMTKETQYF,TGTGCCAGCTCACCGATGACAAAAGAGACCCAGTACTTC
-,TRBV6-6,few,TRBJ2-1,CASSSSSSYNEQFF,TGTGCCAGCTCTAGCTCGAGCTCCTACAATGAGCAGTTCTTC
-,TRBV7-9,many,TRBJ2-3,CASKAGADTQYF,TGTGCCAGCAAAGCAGGGGCGGATACGCAGTATTTT
-,TRBV3-1,many,TRBJ2-1,CASSPRVPDEQFF,TGTGCCAGCAGCCCCCGAGTGCCCGATGAGCAGTTCTTC
-,TRBV2,few,TRBJ2-3,CASSEWVGRDTQYF,TGTGCCAGCAGTGAATGGGTAGGACGAGATACGCAGTATTTT
-,TRBV2,few,TRBJ2-7,CASSEAGDGAYEQYF,TGTGCCAGCAGTGAAGCGGGGGACGGAGCCTACGAGCAGTACTTC
TRBD2,TRBV5-1,-,TRBJ2-1,CASSLLSGSSYNEQFF,TGCGCCAGCAGCCTCCTTAGCGGGAGCTCCTACAATGAGCAGTTCTTC
TRBD1,TRBV5-1,-,TRBJ2-7,CASSISGTGDNHEQYF,TGCGCCAGCAGCATCTCCGGGACAGGGGATAACCACGAGCAGTACTTC
-,TRBV9,few,TRBJ2-1,CASTRQGAVNNEQFF,TGTGCCAGCACCCGCCAAGGTGCAGTCAACAATGAGCAGTTCTTC
-,TRBV4-1,-,TRBJ1-5,CASSQDRRQPQHF,TGCGCCAGCAGCCAAGACAGGAGACAGCCCCAGCATTTT
TRBD1,TRBV7-2,many,TRBJ2-7,CASSSTGARYYEQYF,TGTGCCAGCAGCTCCACAGGGGCCCGCTACTACGAGCAGTACTTC
-,TRBV3-1,-,TRBJ2-7,CASSHENEQYF,TGTGCCAGCAGCCATGAGAACGAGCAGTACTTC
-,TRBV30,few,TRBJ1-1,CAWSVRALRTEAFF,TGTGCCTGGAGTGTGCGGGCGCTAAGGACTGAAGCTTTCTTT
TRBD2,TRBV6-5,many,TRBJ2-1,CASSSGTSQFF,TGTGCCAGCAGTTCCGGGACTAGCCAATTCTTC
-,TRBV4-1,many,TRBJ1-2,CASSQALGGWYGYTF,TGCGCCAGCAGCCAAGCTCTCGGGGGGTGGTATGGCTACACCTTC
-,TRBV5-4,many,TRBJ1-1,CASSLDPNTEAFF,TGTGCCAGCAGCTTGGACCCGAACACTGAAGCTTTCTTT
TRBD1,TRBV12-3/TRBV12-4,-,TRBJ2-1,CASSSGTALSYNEQFF,TGTGCCAGCAGTTCGGGGACAGCCCTCTCCTACAATGAGCAGTTCTTC
-,TRBV5-1,many,TRBJ2-3,CASSIASGTDTQYF,TGCGCCAGTTCAATCGCGAGTGGCACAGATACGCAGTATTTT
TRBD2,TRBV20-1,-,TRBJ2-1,CSAPGRGEYEQFF,TGCAGTGCCCCGGGGCGGGGGGAATACGAGCAGTTCTTC
-,TRBV10-3,-,TRBJ2-7,CAISVTGSYEQYF,TGTGCCATCAGTGTGACGGGGTCCTACGAGCAGTACTTC
-,TRBV29-1,-,TRBJ1-1,CSGLQGLANTEAFF,TGCAGCGGGTTGCAGGGGTTGGCGAACACTGAAGCTTTCTTT
-,TRBV12-3/TRBV12-4,many,TRBJ2-5,CASSIRGAGETQYF,TGTGCCAGCAGTATTAGGGGGGCTGGGGAGACCCAGTACTTC